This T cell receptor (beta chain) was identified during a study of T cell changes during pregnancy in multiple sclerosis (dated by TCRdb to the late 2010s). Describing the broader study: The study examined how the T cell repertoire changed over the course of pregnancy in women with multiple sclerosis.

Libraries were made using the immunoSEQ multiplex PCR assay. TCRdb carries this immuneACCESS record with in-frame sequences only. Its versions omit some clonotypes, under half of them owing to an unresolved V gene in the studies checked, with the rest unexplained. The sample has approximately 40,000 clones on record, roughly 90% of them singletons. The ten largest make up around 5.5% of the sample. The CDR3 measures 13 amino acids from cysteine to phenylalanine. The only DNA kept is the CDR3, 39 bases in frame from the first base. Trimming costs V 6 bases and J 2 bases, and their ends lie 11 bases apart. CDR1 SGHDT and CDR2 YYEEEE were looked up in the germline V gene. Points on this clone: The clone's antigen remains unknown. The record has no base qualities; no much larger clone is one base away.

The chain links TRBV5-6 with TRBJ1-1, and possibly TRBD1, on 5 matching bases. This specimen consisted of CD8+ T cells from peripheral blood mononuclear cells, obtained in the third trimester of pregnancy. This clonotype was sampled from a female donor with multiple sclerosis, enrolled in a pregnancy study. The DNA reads TGTGCCAGCAAGATGACAGTTAACACTGAAGCTTTCTTT. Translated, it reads CASKMTVNTEAFF.